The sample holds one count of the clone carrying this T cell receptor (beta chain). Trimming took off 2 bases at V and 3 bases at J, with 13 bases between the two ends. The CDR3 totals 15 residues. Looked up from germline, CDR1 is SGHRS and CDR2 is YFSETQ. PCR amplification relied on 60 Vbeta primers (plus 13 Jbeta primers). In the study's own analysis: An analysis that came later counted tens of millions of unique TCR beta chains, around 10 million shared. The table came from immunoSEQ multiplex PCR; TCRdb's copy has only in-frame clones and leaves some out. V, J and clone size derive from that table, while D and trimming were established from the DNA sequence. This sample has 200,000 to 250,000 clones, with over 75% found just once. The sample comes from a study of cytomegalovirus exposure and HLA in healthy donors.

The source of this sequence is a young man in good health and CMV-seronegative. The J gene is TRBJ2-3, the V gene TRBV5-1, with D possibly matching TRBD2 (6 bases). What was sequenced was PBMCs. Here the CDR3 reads CASSLIGSGTDTQYF. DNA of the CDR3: TGCGCCAGCAGCTTAATTGGGAGCGGGACAGATACGCAGTATTTT.